This T cell receptor (beta chain) was sequenced for a study of Ad26.COV2.S vaccination and SARS-CoV-2 variants. The CDR3 length is 12 residues. The germline V and J ends were trimmed by 6 bases and 4 bases, with 12 bases remaining between them. The germline gives CDR1 SQVTM, CDR2 ANQGSEA. Points on this clone: Its specificity is unknown.

Study results and caveats: Substantial breadth in spike-specific CD8+ and CD4+ T cell responses was reportedly seen after vaccination. Vaccine and placebo groups showed comparable non-spike TCR breadth.

Using immunoSEQ multiplex PCR, the repertoire was profiled, and TCRdb retains in-frame clones only, with some absent. The data contain a few hundred thousand clones, roughly 90% of them singletons. Stated treatment: roughly 19 received Ad26.COV2.S at low or high dose, single or two shots; a few received placebo; per-sample allocation not given. Vaccine and placebo recipients were sampled on day 63 after the first injection. V usage is TRBV29-1 and J usage is TRBJ1-2; D is uncertain. The sample here was peripheral blood, taken in a trial of Ad26.COV2.S vaccine versus placebo. The TCR originated in a person between 18 and 59 years old who received the Ad26.COV2.S COVID-19 vaccine or a placebo. The chain's CDR3 is CSVPAVGYGYTF. The CDR3 region has the DNA TGCAGCGTACCCGCTGTTGGCTATGGCTACACCTTC.